This TCR beta chain stems from a study of shared clonotypes between healthy human individuals. At the level of the study: Donors had three CD4 naive, three CD4 memory, two CD8 naive and one CD8 memory plate apiece.

This clone appeared many times. The antigen remains unidentified. Study outcomes and limitations: Even with large depth, rarefaction showed that sorted-subset sequencing was incomplete. Limited genetic and exposure-history diversity came from having few donors.

V gave up 4 bases and J gave up 7 bases, with 17 bases separating them. The CDR3 is 14 residues long. The germline CDR1 and CDR2 sequences are SGHDT and YYEEEE. Over several immunoSEQ plates, each subset's genomic DNA was distributed in even portions. Repertoires were generated with immunoSEQ multiplex PCR, while TCRdb's copy carries only in-frame clones and drops some. The sample contains some 1.5 million clones, roughly 96% of which appear only once. This sequence was found in a man younger than 45 in good health. V usage is TRBV5-6 and J usage is TRBJ1-2; D may be TRBD1 (6 bases). The sequenced sample was naive CD4+ T cells sorted from blood. Subset indicated: CD45RA+ positively selected. The CDR3 sequence is CASSKSFRGRGYTF. The CDR3 coding sequence is TGTGCCAGCAGCAAGTCATTCAGGGGACGTGGCTACACCTTC.